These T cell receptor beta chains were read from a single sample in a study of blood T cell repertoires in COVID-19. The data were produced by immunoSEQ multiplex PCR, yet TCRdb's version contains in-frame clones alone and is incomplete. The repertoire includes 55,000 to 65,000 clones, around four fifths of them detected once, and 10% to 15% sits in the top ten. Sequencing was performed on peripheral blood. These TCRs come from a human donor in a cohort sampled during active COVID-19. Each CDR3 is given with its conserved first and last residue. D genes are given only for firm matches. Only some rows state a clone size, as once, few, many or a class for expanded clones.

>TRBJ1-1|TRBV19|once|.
TGTGCCAGTACCTCCTACTTGAACACTGAAGCTTTCTTT
CASTSYLNTEAFF
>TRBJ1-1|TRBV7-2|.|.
TGTGCCAGCAGACGAGAAAGAGAAGCTTTCTTT
CASRREREAFF
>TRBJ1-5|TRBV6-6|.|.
TGTGCCAGCAGTTACCCCTGGGGGGATCAGCCCCAGCATTTT
CASSYPWGDQPQHF
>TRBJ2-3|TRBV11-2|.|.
TGTGCCAGCAGCTCGAACCGGGGGTCGGATACGCAGTATTTT
CASSSNRGSDTQYF
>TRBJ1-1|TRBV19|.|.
TGTGCCAGTAGTATAGGGGGACTGATAGGCACTGAAGCTTTCTTT
CASSIGGLIGTEAFF
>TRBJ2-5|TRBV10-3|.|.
TGTGCCATCAGTGAGGCGGTGGGTTTCGAGACCCAGTACTTC
CAISEAVGFETQYF
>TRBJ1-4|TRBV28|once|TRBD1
TGTGCCAGCAGCTCCCCAGGGGGGCAACTGTTTTTT
CASSSPGGQLFF
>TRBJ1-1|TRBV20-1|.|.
TGCAGTGCCCCACGGGACACTGAAGCTTTCTTT
CSAPRDTEAFF
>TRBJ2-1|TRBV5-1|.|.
TGCGCCAGCAGCCGACTTGGTAGCTCCTACAATGAGCAGTTCTTC
CASSRLGSSYNEQFF
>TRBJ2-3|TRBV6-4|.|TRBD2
TGTGCCAGCAGCTCCGGACTGGGGGGGAGCACAGATACGCAGTATTTT
CASSSGLGGSTDTQYF
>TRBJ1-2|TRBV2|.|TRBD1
TGTGCCAGCAGTCCGACAGGGGCATCGTATGGCTACACCTTC
CASSPTGASYGYTF
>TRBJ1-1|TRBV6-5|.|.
TGTGCCAGCAGTAAGTCAGATGAAGCTTTCTTT
CASSKSDEAFF
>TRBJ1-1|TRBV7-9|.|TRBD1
TGTGCCAGCAGATCAGGGGGCCAAACTGAAGCTTTCTTT
CASRSGGQTEAFF
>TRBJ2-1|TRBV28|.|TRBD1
TGTGCCAGCAGTTTAACAGGGGGCGCAGGCCGTGAGCAGTTCTTC
CASSLTGGAGREQFF
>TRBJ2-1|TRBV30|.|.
TGTGCCTGGAGTGTAATGGGGGCTTACAATGAGCAGTTCTTC
CAWSVMGAYNEQFF
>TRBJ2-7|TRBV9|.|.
TGTGCCAGCAGCGTAGGGCGGAGCTCCTACGAGCAGTACTTC
CASSVGRSSYEQYF
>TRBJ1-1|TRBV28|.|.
TGTGCCAGCAGTTTCGGGGGACTGAACACTGAAGCTTTCTTT
CASSFGGLNTEAFF
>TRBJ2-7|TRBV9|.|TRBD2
TGTGCCAGCAGCCCTGGGGGGGGCTCCTACGAGCAGTACTTC
CASSPGGGSYEQYF
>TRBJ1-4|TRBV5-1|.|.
TGCGCCAGCAGCTTGGCGGATCGACGGGATGAAAAACTGTTTTTT
CASSLADRRDEKLFF
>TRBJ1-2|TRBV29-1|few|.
TGCAGCGTTGAACGCGGATACCCCCTCTATGGCTACACCTTC
CSVERGYPLYGYTF
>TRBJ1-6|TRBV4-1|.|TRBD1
TGCGCCAGCAGCCCGATGCCCTCGGGCAGGGGGAATTCACCCCTCCACTTT
CASSPMPSGRGNSPLHF
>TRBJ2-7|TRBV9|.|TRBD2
TGTGCCAGCAGCTCCCGGGCGGGGGGTACTTACGAGCAGTACTTC
CASSSRAGGTYEQYF
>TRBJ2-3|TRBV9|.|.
TGTGCCAGCAGCGCCTGGACACAAACAGATACGCAGTATTTT
CASSAWTQTDTQYF
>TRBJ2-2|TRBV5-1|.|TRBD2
TGCGCCAGCAGCTTCCTAGCGGGACACACCGGGGAGCTGTTTTTT
CASSFLAGHTGELFF
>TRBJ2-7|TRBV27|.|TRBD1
TGTGCCAGCAGGGGACAGGCCCTTTCCTACGAGCAGTACTTC
CASRGQALSYEQYF
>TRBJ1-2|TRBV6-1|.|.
TGTGCCAGCAGTGAAATGGGGGCTTTTTATGGCTACACCTTC
CASSEMGAFYGYTF
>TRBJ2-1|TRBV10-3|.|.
TGTGCCATCACTGGGGGGGGCGGGGGCACAGGCAATGAGCAGTTCTTC
CAITGGGGGTGNEQFF
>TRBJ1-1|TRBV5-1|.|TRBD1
TGCGCCAGCAGCTTTGGCCCTAGAGACAGGGGTGACACTGAAGCTTTCTTT
CASSFGPRDRGDTEAFF
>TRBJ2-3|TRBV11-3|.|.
TGTGCCAGCAGCTTAGGCGGCCTAATCACAGATACGCAGTATTTT
CASSLGGLITDTQYF
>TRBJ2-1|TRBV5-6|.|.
TGTGCCAGCAGCACATACCCGGGACTCGCTGGCGATGAGCAGTTCTTC
CASSTYPGLAGDEQFF
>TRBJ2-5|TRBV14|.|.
TGTGCCAGCAGCCATTCGGAGACCCAGTACTTC
CASSHSETQYF
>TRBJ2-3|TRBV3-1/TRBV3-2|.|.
TGTGCCAGCAGCCAAGTACAGAGTACGCAGTATTTT
CASSQVQSTQYF
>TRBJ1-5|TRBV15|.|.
TGTGCCACCAGCAGAGAGACAGAAATAAATCAGCCCCAGCATTTT
CATSRETEINQPQHF
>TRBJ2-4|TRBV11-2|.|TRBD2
TGTGCCAGCAGCTTATCAGCGGGGGGACCGGGGGCCAAAAACATTCAGTACTTC
CASSLSAGGPGAKNIQYF
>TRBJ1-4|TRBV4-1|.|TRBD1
TGCGCCAGCGTGCCGGGAGACAGGGATGGTGAAAAACTGTTTTTT
CASVPGDRDGEKLFF
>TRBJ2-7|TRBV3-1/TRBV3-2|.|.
TGTGCCAGCAGAGCCGAAGGGGGTGCACCCTACGAGCAGTACTTC
CASRAEGGAPYEQYF
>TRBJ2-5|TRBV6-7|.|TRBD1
TGTGCCATCCCCCAGACGGTCGCCGGACAGGCCCAAGAGACCCAGTACTTC
CAIPQTVAGQAQETQYF
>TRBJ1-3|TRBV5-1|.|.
TGCGCCAGCAGCTTGGACAGCTCTGGAAACACCATATATTTT
CASSLDSSGNTIYF
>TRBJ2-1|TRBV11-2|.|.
TGTGCCAGCAGCTTACAGAGGGGGGGATACAATGAGCAGTTCTTC
CASSLQRGGYNEQFF
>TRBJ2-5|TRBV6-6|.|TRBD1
TGTGCCAGCAGTCCCATACCACCGACAGGGTTTGGAGAGACCCAGTACTTC
CASSPIPPTGFGETQYF
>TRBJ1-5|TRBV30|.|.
TGTGCCTGGAGTGTACCAGTTACCAATCAGCCCCAGCATTTT
CAWSVPVTNQPQHF
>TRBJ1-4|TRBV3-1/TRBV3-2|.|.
TGTGCCAGCAGCCATGTGGGGGGGGATGAAAAACTGTTTTTT
CASSHVGGDEKLFF